Listed below are T cell receptor beta chains from one sample, sequenced in a study of blood T cell repertoires in COVID-19. Clones were read by immunoSEQ multiplex PCR, and TCRdb kept only the in-frame ones, dropping some. The sample contains about 85,000 clones, around 82% of which appear only once. Sequencing input: peripheral blood. All receptors derive from a man aged 60 to 69 with acute or convalescent COVID-19. The CDR3 runs from the conserved cysteine through the conserved F or W. A D gene is named only where the DNA matches it firmly. Size values are once, few and many counts, or a class for expanded clones, and some rows have none.

few,-,TRBV25-1,TRBJ2-1,CASSDRWAIEQFF,TGTGCCAGCAGTGATAGATGGGCGATTGAGCAGTTCTTC
-,TRBD1,TRBV6-2/TRBV6-3,TRBJ1-5,CASSYSYRGAGNQPQHF,TGTGCCAGCAGTTACTCTTACAGGGGCGCCGGAAATCAGCCCCAGCATTTT
-,-,TRBV6-5,TRBJ1-1,CASSYSTANTEAFF,TGTGCCAGCAGTTACTCCACAGCGAACACTGAAGCTTTCTTT
-,TRBD1,TRBV5-5,TRBJ1-1,CASSWRYRGVENTEAFF,TGTGCCAGCAGCTGGAGGTACAGGGGAGTGGAGAACACTGAAGCTTTCTTT
-,-,TRBV2,TRBJ2-1,CASSELWLGPYNEQFF,TGTGCCAGCAGTGAACTCTGGCTTGGGCCCTACAATGAGCAGTTCTTC
-,TRBD1,TRBV6-2/TRBV6-3,TRBJ1-1,CASSYSTGMGEAFF,TGTGCCAGCAGTTACTCGACAGGGATGGGTGAAGCTTTCTTT
-,TRBD1,TRBV30,TRBJ1-2,CAWNRGLVGYTF,TGTGCCTGGAACAGGGGGCTTGTCGGCTACACCTTC
many,-,TRBV7-2,TRBJ1-6,CASSLTTWDSPLHF,TGTGCCAGCAGCTTAACGACATGGGATTCACCCCTCCACTTT
-,-,TRBV19,TRBJ1-2,CASSFSADINYGYTF,TGTGCCAGTAGTTTTTCTGCGGACATTAACTATGGCTACACCTTC
-,-,TRBV19,TRBJ1-2,CASRSRALTGYGYTF,TGTGCCAGTAGATCCCGGGCCCTTACAGGATATGGCTACACCTTC
-,TRBD2,TRBV5-6,TRBJ2-1,CASSLEAGGFSYNEQFF,TGTGCCAGCAGCTTGGAGGCCGGGGGGTTCTCCTACAATGAGCAGTTCTTC
-,TRBD2,TRBV3-1/TRBV3-2,TRBJ2-5,CASSPRLAGKRETQYF,TGTGCCAGCAGCCCACGACTAGCGGGGAAGCGAGAGACCCAGTACTTC
few,TRBD1,TRBV30,TRBJ1-1,CAWSRRTGGTEAFF,TGTGCCTGGAGCAGAAGGACAGGGGGCACTGAAGCTTTCTTT
-,TRBD1,TRBV18,TRBJ2-6,CASSSGQGRSGANVLTF,TGTGCCAGCTCATCGGGACAGGGGAGGTCTGGGGCCAACGTCCTGACTTTC
-,-,TRBV12-3/TRBV12-4,TRBJ2-5,CASSFGGETQYF,TGTGCCAGCAGTTTCGGGGGTGAGACCCAGTACTTC
-,TRBD1,TRBV19,TRBJ1-6,CASSRDRVYSPLHF,TGTGCCAGTAGTAGGGACAGGGTTTATTCACCCCTCCACTTT
-,-,TRBV7-2,TRBJ2-1,CASSSVAAYNEQFF,TGTGCCAGCAGCTCCGTAGCGGCCTACAATGAGCAGTTCTTC
-,-,TRBV6-2/TRBV6-3,TRBJ2-5,CASSYVPGLGLAQETQYF,TGTGCCAGCAGTTACGTCCCGGGGTTAGGTCTCGCCCAAGAGACCCAGTACTTC
-,TRBD1,TRBV10-3,TRBJ1-4,CAIWDSLDEKLFF,TGTGCCATATGGGACAGCTTAGATGAAAAACTGTTTTTT
-,TRBD1,TRBV19,TRBJ1-2,CASNTGGNYGYTF,TGTGCCAGTAATACAGGGGGTAACTATGGCTACACCTTC
-,-,TRBV5-6,TRBJ1-1,CASRNRVKAEAFF,TGTGCCAGCAGGAACAGGGTCAAGGCTGAAGCTTTCTTT
-,-,TRBV9,TRBJ2-7,CASSDGREGEYEQYF,TGTGCCAGCAGCGATGGGAGAGAGGGCGAATACGAGCAGTACTTC
once,-,TRBV7-9,TRBJ2-5,CASSLFGGPQETQYF,TGTGCCAGCAGCTTATTCGGGGGGCCCCAAGAGACCCAGTACTTC
-,TRBD2,TRBV9,TRBJ2-1,CASSVAGTTRNEQFF,TGTGCCAGCAGCGTAGCTGGGACTACCAGAAATGAGCAGTTCTTC
few,-,TRBV5-1,TRBJ2-5,CASSQRLETQYF,TGCGCCAGCAGCCAGCGACTCGAGACCCAGTACTTC
once,-,TRBV18,TRBJ1-1,CASSPGGMNTEAFF,TGTGCCAGCTCACCGGGGGGGATGAACACTGAAGCTTTCTTT